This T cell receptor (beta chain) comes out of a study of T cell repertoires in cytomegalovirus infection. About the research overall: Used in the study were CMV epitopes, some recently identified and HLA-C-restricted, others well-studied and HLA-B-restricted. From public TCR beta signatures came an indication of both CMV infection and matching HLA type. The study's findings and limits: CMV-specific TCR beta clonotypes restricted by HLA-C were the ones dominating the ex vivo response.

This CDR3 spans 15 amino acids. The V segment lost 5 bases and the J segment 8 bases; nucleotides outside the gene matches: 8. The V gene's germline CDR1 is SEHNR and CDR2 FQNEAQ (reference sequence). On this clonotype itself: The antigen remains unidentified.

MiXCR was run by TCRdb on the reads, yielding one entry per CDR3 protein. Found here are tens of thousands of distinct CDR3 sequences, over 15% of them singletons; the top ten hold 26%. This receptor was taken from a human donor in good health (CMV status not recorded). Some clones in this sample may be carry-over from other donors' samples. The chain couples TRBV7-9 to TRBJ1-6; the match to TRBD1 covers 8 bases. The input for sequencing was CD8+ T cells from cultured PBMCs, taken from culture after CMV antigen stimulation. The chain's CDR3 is CASSPRQGLDSPLHF. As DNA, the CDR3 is TGTGCCAGCAGCCCACGACAGGGGTTGGATTCACCCCTCCACTTT.